This TCR beta chain was identified in a study of blood T cells in healthy people across ages. The CDR3 is 16 amino acids. Germline loops: CDR1 LGHNA, CDR2 YSLEER. V was cut by 0 bases and J by 2 bases, with 11 bases left in between. Primed by a sample-barcoded 5' primer and a J-beta primer mix, a second PCR proceeded for about 7 to 11 cycles. TCRdb used MiXCR to reprocess the 5' RACE reads, holding one entry per CDR3 protein. The sample gives hundreds of thousands of distinct CDR3 sequences, 58% of which show up once; approximately 23% is in the top ten. This clonotype was counted between two and nine times.

The gene calls are TRBV4-3 and TRBJ2-1; a possible D gene is TRBD1 (6 bases). The receptor comes from a man aged 25-40 years in good health. The material sequenced was blood. This CDR3 is CASSQEAQGTYNEQFF. CDR3 DNA: TGCGCCAGCAGCCAAGAGGCACAGGGAACCTACAATGAGCAGTTCTTC.